The following is a TCR beta chain sequence with its context. Its specificity is not known. The table came from immunoSEQ multiplex PCR; TCRdb's copy has only in-frame clones and leaves some out. This sample has tens of thousands of clones, with 90% to 95% found just once. This sample is part of a study of T cell responses to AZD1222 COVID-19 vaccine. The study's findings and limits: A mostly white British donor set with more females was recruited, and clonal diversity was possibly underestimated.

The TCR was taken from an adult who received the AZD1222 COVID-19 vaccine. Material: peripheral blood, obtained 28 days after the second AZD1222 dose.

CDR3 sequence (DNA): TGTGCCAGCTCACGGGCCCCTGAGGAGGGGACAGATACGCAGTATTTT. Translated, it gives CASSRAPEEGTDTQYF. The chain recombines TRBV18 with TRBJ2-3, with a possible D match to TRBD2 (6 bases). V lost 4 bases and J 3 bases, leaving 17 bases between the germline ends. Looked up from germline, CDR1 is KGHSH and CDR2 is LQKENI. The CDR3 contains 16 residues.